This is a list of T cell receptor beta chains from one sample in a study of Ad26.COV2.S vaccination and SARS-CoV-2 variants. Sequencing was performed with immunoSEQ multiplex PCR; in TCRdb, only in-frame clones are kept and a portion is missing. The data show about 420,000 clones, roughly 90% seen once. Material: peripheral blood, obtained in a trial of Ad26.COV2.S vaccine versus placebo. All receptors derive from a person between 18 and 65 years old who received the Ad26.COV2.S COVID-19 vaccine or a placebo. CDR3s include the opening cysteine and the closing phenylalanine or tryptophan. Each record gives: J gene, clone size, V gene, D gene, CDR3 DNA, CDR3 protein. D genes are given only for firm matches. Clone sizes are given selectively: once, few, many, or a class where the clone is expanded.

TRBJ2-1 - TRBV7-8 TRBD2 TGTGCCAGCAGCGAAACTAGCGTCACTGAGCAGTTCTTC CASSETSVTEQFF
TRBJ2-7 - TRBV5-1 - TGCGCCAGCACTCGAGAGGGCAGCTCCTACGAGCAGTACTTC CASTREGSSYEQYF
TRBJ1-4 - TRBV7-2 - TGTGCCAGCAGCCCGCGGGGGCAGTCAGTCGAAAAACTGTTTTTT CASSPRGQSVEKLFF
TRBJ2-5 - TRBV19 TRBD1 TGTGCCAGTAGTCTCGGACAGGGGGCTGTGAAGACCCAGTACTTC CASSLGQGAVKTQYF
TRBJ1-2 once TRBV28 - TGTGCCAGCAGAACAAACAGGCGGGGGAACTATGGCTACACCTTC CASRTNRRGNYGYTF
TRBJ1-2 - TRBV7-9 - TGTGCCAGCAGCTTAGTAGGACAAAGAGGCTACACCTTC CASSLVGQRGYTF
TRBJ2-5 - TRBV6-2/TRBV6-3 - TGTGCCAGCAGTAGGACAGAATTGGGGACCCAGTACTTC CASSRTELGTQYF
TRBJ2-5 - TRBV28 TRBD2 TGTGCCAGCAGTCAGGGACTAGCGGGGGCGGCCCAGTACTTC CASSQGLAGAAQYF
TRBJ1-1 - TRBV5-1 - TGCGCCAGCAGCTTGGCCGGGGGTACCACTGAAGCTTTCTTT CASSLAGGTTEAFF
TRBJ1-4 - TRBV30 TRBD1 TGTGCCTGGGGACCGGGACAGGTGATACAACTGTTTTTT CAWGPGQVIQLFF
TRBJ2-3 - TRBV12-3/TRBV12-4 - TGTGCCAGCAGCATCTCTGATACGCAGTATTTT CASSISDTQYF
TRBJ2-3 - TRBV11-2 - TGTGCCAGCAGCTTCCCCCCGGGGGGCACAGATACGCAGTATTTT CASSFPPGGTDTQYF
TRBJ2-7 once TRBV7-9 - TGTGCCAGCAGCCCTTGGACGGCTCCCTACGAGCAGTACTTC CASSPWTAPYEQYF
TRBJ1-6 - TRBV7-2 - TGTGCCAGCAGCTTATATGCAGGTTTGGCCTATAATTCACCCCTCCACTTT CASSLYAGLAYNSPLHF
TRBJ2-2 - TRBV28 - TGTGCCAGCAGTTCCCCTCGGGTCGTAGGAACCGGGGAGCTGTTTTTT CASSSPRVVGTGELFF
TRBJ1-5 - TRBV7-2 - TGTGCCAGCAGCTTAGTGGGCAGGATGAGCGGTCAGCCCCAGCATTTT CASSLVGRMSGQPQHF
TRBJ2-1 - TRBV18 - TGTGCCAGCTCACCACTTCGACAGCCAAGTACGAATGAGCAGTTCTTC CASSPLRQPSTNEQFF
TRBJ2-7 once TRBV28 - TGTGCCAGCAGTTTATTAGGGACCCCCTACGAGCAGTACTTC CASSLLGTPYEQYF
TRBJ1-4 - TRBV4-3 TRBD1 TGCGCCAGCAGCCACCAGACAGGGGGCGTTGGAGCTAATGAAAAACTGTTTTTT CASSHQTGGVGANEKLFF
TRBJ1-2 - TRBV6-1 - TGTGCCAGCAGCACAGGGTACTATGGCTACACCTTC CASSTGYYGYTF
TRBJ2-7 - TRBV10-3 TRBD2 TGTGCCACCGCCGGGACTAGCAACTACGAGCAGTACTTC CATAGTSNYEQYF
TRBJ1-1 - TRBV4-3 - TGCGCCAGCAGCCAAGGGGCAGGGTGGGACACTGAAGCTTTCTTT CASSQGAGWDTEAFF
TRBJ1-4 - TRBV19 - TGTGCCAGTAGTACGAACCTAGGGGAAAAACTGTTTTTT CASSTNLGEKLFF
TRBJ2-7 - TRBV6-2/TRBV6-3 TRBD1 TGTGCCAGCAGTTACTCGACAGGGCTCTCCTACGAGCAGTACTTC CASSYSTGLSYEQYF
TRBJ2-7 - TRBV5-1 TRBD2 TGCGCCAGCAGCTTGGGACTAGCGGACTACGAGCAGTACTTC CASSLGLADYEQYF
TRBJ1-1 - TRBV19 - TGTGCCAGTAGGATGACCGCCGGGGGGGTCACTGAAGCTTTCTTT CASRMTAGGVTEAFF
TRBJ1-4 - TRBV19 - TGTGCCAGTAGTGCACAGGGCCTGGGCACTAATGAAAAACTGTTTTTT CASSAQGLGTNEKLFF
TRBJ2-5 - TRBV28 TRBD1 TGTGCCAGCACAAAGGACAGGGGGCAAGAGACCCAGTACTTC CASTKDRGQETQYF
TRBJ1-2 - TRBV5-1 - TGCGCCAGCAGCTTGGCGGGGCAGAGCTATGGCTACACCTTC CASSLAGQSYGYTF
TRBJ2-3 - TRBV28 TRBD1 TGTGCCAGCAGGCGGACAGGAATCACAGATACGCAGTATTTT CASRRTGITDTQYF
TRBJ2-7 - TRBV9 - TGTGCCAGCAGCGTAGGACCGGAGGGCTACGAGCAGTACTTC CASSVGPEGYEQYF
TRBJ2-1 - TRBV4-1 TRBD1 TGCGCCAGCAGCCAAAAGACAGGGTTTGAGCAGTTCTTC CASSQKTGFEQFF
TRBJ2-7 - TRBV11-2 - TGTGCCAGCAGCTTATATTGGGACACCTACGAGCAGTACTTC CASSLYWDTYEQYF
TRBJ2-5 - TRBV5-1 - TGCGCCAGCAGCTCGATTCTACAAGAGACCCAGTACTTC CASSSILQETQYF
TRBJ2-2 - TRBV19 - TGTGCCAGTAGTTTTCAGGGGCCCGGGGAGCTGTTTTTT CASSFQGPGELFF
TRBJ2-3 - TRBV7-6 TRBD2 TGTGCCAGCAGCCCCACGGGGGGGGGCCTGACAGATACGCAGTATTTT CASSPTGGGLTDTQYF
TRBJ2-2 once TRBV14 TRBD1 TGTGCCAGCAGCCAAGGGGACAGGTACACCGGGGAGCTGTTTTTT CASSQGDRYTGELFF
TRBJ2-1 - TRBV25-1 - TGTGCCAGCAGTCTGCGGACAGATATCTCCTACAATGAGCAGTTCTTC CASSLRTDISYNEQFF
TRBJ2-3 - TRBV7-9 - TGTGCCAGCAGCTCACGGACAGTCACAGATACGCAGTATTTT CASSSRTVTDTQYF
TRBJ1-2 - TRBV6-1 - TGTGCCAGCAGTGAAGTATGGGGGATGGGCTACACCTTC CASSEVWGMGYTF
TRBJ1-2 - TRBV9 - TGTGCCAGCAGATATAACTATGGCTACACCTTC CASRYNYGYTF
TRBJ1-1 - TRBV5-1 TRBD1 TGCGCCAGCACCGGGACAGGGAACACTGAAGCTTTCTTT CASTGTGNTEAFF
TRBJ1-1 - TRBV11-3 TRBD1 TGTGCCAGCAGCAAGGGACAGGGGAACACTGAAGCTTTCTTT CASSKGQGNTEAFF
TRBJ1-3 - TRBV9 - TGTGCCAGCAGCGCTGTCAGTCGCAACGCTGGAAACACCATATATTTT CASSAVSRNAGNTIYF
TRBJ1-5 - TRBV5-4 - TGTGCCAGCAGCTTGGAATTAGGGATGCCCCAGCATTTT CASSLELGMPQHF
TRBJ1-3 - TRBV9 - TGTGCCAGCAGCGGAAGAGGGGTGGTAGGAAACACCATATATTTT CASSGRGVVGNTIYF
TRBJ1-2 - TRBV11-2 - TGTGCCAGCAGCGGATTCGACAGGACCGACTATGGCTACACCTTC CASSGFDRTDYGYTF
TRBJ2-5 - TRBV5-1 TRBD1 TGCGCCAGCAGCTTGGAAGGACAGGTTTACGTCCAAGAGACCCAGTACTTC CASSLEGQVYVQETQYF
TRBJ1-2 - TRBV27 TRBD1 TGTGCCAGCACTCGGGCAGGGGGCTATGGCTACACCTTC CASTRAGGYGYTF
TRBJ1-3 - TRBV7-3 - TGTGCCAGCAGCTTAACGCCAGGGGACTCTGGAAACACCATATATTTT CASSLTPGDSGNTIYF
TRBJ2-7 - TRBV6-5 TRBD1 TGTGCCAGCAGTTACTCGGACAGGGGGACCTACGAGCAGTACTTC CASSYSDRGTYEQYF